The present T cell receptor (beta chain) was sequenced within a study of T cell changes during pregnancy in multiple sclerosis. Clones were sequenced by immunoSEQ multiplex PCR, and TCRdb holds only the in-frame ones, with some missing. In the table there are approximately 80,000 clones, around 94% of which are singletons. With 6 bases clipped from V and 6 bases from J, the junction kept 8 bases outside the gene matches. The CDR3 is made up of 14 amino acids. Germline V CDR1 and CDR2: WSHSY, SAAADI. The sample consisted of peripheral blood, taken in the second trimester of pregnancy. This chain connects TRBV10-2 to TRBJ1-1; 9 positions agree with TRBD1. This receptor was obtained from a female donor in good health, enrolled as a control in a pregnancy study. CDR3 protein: CASRTGTGYPEAFF. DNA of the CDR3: TGCGCCAGCAGGACCGGGACAGGGTATCCTGAAGCTTTCTTT.